This T cell receptor (beta chain) was sequenced in a study of T cell responses to AZD1222 COVID-19 vaccine. Whole-study context: Some second doses came at about 4 weeks and others at about 12 weeks; these were pooled.

A remark on this clone: Its target is unknown.

Here immunoSEQ multiplex PCR was the method, and the copy in TCRdb shows in-frame clones only, minus some. Of about 180,000 clones in the sample, 88% are singletons; the top ten hold approximately 8%. Study-wide results and limits: Targets within unmutated variant regions were reportedly found for nearly half of spike-specific TCRs. Most donors were white British and more were female, and clonal diversity was possibly underestimated. Rises in breadth and depth of Spike-specific TCRs came after two AZD1222 doses.

This sequence was found in an adult in good health. Here the sequenced sample was peripheral blood, taken on day 0 of AZD1222 vaccination.

DNA for the CDR3: TGTGCCAGCAGTCCCGGACAGGTAGGCAATCAGCCCCAGCATTTT. It yields the protein CASSPGQVGNQPQHF. This chain joins TRBV6-5 and TRBJ1-5, with TRBD1 identical over 7 bases. Losses at the gene ends were 5 bases for V and 2 bases for J; bases not matched to a gene: 6. Looked up from germline, CDR1 is MNHEY and CDR2 is SVGAGI. The CDR3 runs to 15 residues.